This TCR beta chain was captured by sequencing in a study of CD8 T cells in Susac syndrome. Germline V CDR1 and CDR2: ENHRY, SYGVKD. The CDR3 runs 15 residues. V gave up 0 bases and J gave up 7 bases; unmatched junction bases: 7. The T cells that were sequenced for TCR beta were CD8+ and CD4+ cells from blood. Treatment-naive patients with stable or active relapsing-remitting disease were the multiple sclerosis controls. TEMRA cells were FACS-enriched and CD8+ and CD4+ T cells negatively isolated. RNA amounts of 0.5 to 1 ug underwent reverse transcription with random hexamers. Amplification of TCR beta CDR3 by immunoSEQ multiplex PCR spanned 54 Vbeta and 13 Jbeta. TCRdb itself ran the immunoSEQ multiplex PCR reads through MiXCR, one entry per CDR3 protein. The repertoire consists of 170,000 or so distinct CDR3 sequences, with roughly 92% occurring once and the leading ten covering around 0.09%.

The chain recombines TRBV10-3 with TRBJ2-5, with 8 bases lining up with TRBD2. Sequencing was carried out using CD4+ T cells from PBMCs. This clonotype was sampled from a human donor with multiple sclerosis. The CDR3 reads CAISESTSDPRTQYF. CDR3 nucleotide sequence: TGTGCCATCAGTGAGTCGACTAGCGACCCCAGGACCCAGTACTTC.